This is a list of T cell receptor beta chains from one sample in a study of control samples from healthy donors and cancer patients. Method: immunoSEQ multiplex PCR; TCRdb's copy keeps in-frame clones and lacks some. The repertoire holds about 160,000 clones, 80% to 95% seen once, with more than 5% in the top ten. Sequenced input: blood. The source is a man between 18 and 29 years old in good health. The conserved cysteine and the conserved F or W are not part of the CDR3 here. Fields, in order: V gene, CDR3 protein.

TRBV24-1 ATSDPGQGMGYGYT
TRBV4-1 ASSRLLNLEHGELF
TRBV12-3/TRBV12-4 ASSFLQTEAF
TRBV6-2/TRBV6-3 ASSYVSGTVSGELF
TRBV27 ASRAGGVEKLF
TRBV28 ASTIQGASYSPLH
TRBV3-1/TRBV3-2 ASSREYNEQF
TRBV4-3 ASSQDRTNTDTQY
TRBV5-1 ASSLGHHPSTDTQY
TRBV7-2 ASSPSSIAKNIQY
TRBV5-6 ASSSPGAGKGYGYT
TRBV7-8 ASSLREGENEQF
TRBV2 ASKGDSGANVLT
TRBV11-2 ASSETGFQETQY
TRBV7-8 ASTLGNSPLH
TRBV25-1 ASSESSSSNQPQH
TRBV19 ASSIILGQGPDTQY
TRBV10-3 AISVRDRGSPSTLEQF
TRBV6-5 ASRPGDYSIYEQY
TRBV4-2 ASSQEGRSSYEQY
TRBV5-6 ASSRQGAPVLYNSPLH
TRBV9 ASSAGQGEKAF
TRBV30 AWGLVGQPQH
TRBV18 ASSPQPYEQY
TRBV27 ASSNSAPGQASNQPQH
TRBV6-1 ASSEFMGQPYGYT
TRBV24-1 ATSAVGQGDEQF
TRBV6-1 ASSIRDPQLWPQH
TRBV13 ASSSISGRAYEQY
TRBV11-2 ASSLARARDTEAF
TRBV25-1 ASSESGGGGTDTQY
TRBV11-2 ASSFGGASSGDTQY
TRBV6-6 ASSHTPGQGFYGYT
TRBV27 ASSLGANTEAF
TRBV5-8 ASSLVISEAF
TRBV6-1 ASSEGVTEAF
TRBV3-1/TRBV3-2 ASSDTGSTDTQY
TRBV24-1 ATSANTHRTGELF
TRBV30 AWSVRDLFT
TRBV9 ASSVAGQPYNEQF
TRBV18 ASSPGGTLEKLF
TRBV2 ASSGLIGGNSPLH
TRBV27 ASSLSMRNTEAF
TRBV29-1 SYGGASGIEWYGADTQY
TRBV4-2 ASSQDHVLAGTSYEQY
TRBV7-2 ASSLGLAGYSYEQY
TRBV7-9 ASSARRGLGTEAF